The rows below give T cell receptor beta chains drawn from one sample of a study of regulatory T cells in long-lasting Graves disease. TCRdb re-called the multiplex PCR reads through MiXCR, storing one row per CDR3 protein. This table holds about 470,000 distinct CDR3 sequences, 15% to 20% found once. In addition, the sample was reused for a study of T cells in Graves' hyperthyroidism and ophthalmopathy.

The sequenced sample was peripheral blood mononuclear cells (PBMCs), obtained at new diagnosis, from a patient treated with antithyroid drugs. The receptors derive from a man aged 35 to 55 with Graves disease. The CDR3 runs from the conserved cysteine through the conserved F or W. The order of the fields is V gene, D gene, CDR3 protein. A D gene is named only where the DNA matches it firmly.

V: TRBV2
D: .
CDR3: CASSPRTVGETQYF

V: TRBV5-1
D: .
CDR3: CASSPWGQAEQFF

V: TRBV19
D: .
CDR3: CASSIATVNTEAFF

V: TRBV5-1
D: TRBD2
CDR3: CASSLDGGDSYEQYF

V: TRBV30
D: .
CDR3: CAWSTVGPETQYF

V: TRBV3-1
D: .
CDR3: CASSQDRGARTLEQFF

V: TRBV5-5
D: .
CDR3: CASSYHPRSIYGYTF

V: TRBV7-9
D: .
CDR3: CASSLSLNEQFF

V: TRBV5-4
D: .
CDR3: CASSLEGRGSNYEQYF

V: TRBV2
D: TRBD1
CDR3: CASRAGQGDEQPQHF

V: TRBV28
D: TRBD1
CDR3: CASSYPDRVRNQPQHF

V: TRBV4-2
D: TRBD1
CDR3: CASSPTGQYNEQFF

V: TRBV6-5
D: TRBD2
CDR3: CASSYNGPAGRELFF

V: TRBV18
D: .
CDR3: CASSPSGFEYGYTF

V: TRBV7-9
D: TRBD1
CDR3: CASSLGGSDRGHYEQYF

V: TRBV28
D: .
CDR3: CASTRANPYEQYF

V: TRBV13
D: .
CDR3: CASSAQEYEQYF

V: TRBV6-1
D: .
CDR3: CASSGLPLNEQFF

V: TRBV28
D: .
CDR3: CASSFGGKFHEQYF

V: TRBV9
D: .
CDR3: CASSVVGAMNTEAFF

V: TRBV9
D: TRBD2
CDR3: CASSVEPSGRTGELFF

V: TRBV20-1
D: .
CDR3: CSASDRAKTYEQYF

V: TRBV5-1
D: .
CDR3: CASSSGGDTEAFF

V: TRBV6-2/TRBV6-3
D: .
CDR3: CASRHSQASYEQYF

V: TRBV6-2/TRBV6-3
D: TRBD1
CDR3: CASSYTTGSNEKLFF

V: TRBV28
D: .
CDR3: CASSPPAGGSRAEKLFF

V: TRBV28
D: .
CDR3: CASRLTSLYEQYF

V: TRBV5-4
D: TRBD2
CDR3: CASSFGGESSYEQYF

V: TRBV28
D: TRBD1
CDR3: CASSRGQGARGYTF

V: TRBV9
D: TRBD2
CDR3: CASSAGRARQFF

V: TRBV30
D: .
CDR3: CAWSVRTYEQYF

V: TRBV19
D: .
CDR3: CASSPGARAEAFF

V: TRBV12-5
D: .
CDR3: CASGSTGRNYGYTF

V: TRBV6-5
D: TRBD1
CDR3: CASSYLIPGTGRETQYF

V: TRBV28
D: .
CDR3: CASSPRRQPQHF